Listed below are T cell receptor beta chains from one sample, sequenced in a study of Graves' ophthalmopathy and Graves' hyperthyroidism. Using its own MiXCR run on the multiplex PCR reads, TCRdb lists one record per CDR3 protein. The sample holds more than 1,000,000 distinct CDR3 sequences; less than 45% are singletons and the top ten take over 8.5%. The sequenced material came from peripheral blood or thyroid tissue (not recorded which). Receptors were obtained from an adult man with Graves' hyperthyroidism. CDR3s include the opening cysteine and the closing phenylalanine or tryptophan. A D gene is named only where the DNA matches it firmly. For some rows the clone size is stated as once, few or many, or as a class when expanded; others skip it.

abundance: .; v_gene: TRBV7-2; d_gene: .; j_gene: TRBJ2-5; CDR3nt: TGTGCCAGCAGCTTAGAGGACAAATTCCAAGAGGCCCAGTACTTC; CDR3aa: CASSLEDKFQEAQYF
abundance: many; v_gene: TRBV9; d_gene: .; j_gene: TRBJ1-2; CDR3nt: TGTGCCAGCAGCGTAGGGGATTGGGACTATGGCTACACCTTC; CDR3aa: CASSVGDWDYGYTF
abundance: .; v_gene: TRBV7-9; d_gene: .; j_gene: TRBJ2-7; CDR3nt: TGTGCCAGCAGCCAAGTCGATCTCTTAGTATACTACGAGCAGTACTTC; CDR3aa: CASSQVDLLVYYEQYF
abundance: few; v_gene: TRBV20-1; d_gene: .; j_gene: TRBJ1-6; CDR3nt: TGCAGTGCTGTAGCGGGAGGAGATTATAATTCACCCCTCCACTTT; CDR3aa: CSAVAGGDYNSPLHF
abundance: many; v_gene: TRBV6-6; d_gene: .; j_gene: TRBJ1-5; CDR3nt: TGTGCCAGCAGGGTACAGGGACCCGATCAGCCCCAGCATTTT; CDR3aa: CASRVQGPDQPQHF
abundance: many; v_gene: TRBV20-1; d_gene: TRBD1; j_gene: TRBJ1-1; CDR3nt: TGCAGTGCTAAAAGGACAGGGGGCATGAACACTGAAGCTTTCTTT; CDR3aa: CSAKRTGGMNTEAFF
abundance: .; v_gene: TRBV9; d_gene: .; j_gene: TRBJ2-2; CDR3nt: TGTGCCAGCAGCGTAGGAGACAGCCTTCGGGGAGGGGAGCTGTTTTTT; CDR3aa: CASSVGDSLRGGELFF
abundance: few; v_gene: TRBV6-5; d_gene: .; j_gene: TRBJ1-3; CDR3nt: TGTGCCAGCAGTTACTCGGGAGACTCTGGAAACACCATATATTTT; CDR3aa: CASSYSGDSGNTIYF
abundance: few; v_gene: TRBV5-1; d_gene: .; j_gene: TRBJ2-2; CDR3nt: TGCGCCAGCAGCTTGCTCGAGCGGCGATCGGGTACCGGGGAGCTGTTTTTT; CDR3aa: CASSLLERRSGTGELFF
abundance: .; v_gene: TRBV7-2; d_gene: TRBD1; j_gene: TRBJ2-7; CDR3nt: TGTGCCAGTAGTTATCTTCCCACGGTCCAGGGGGACTCCTACGAGCAGTACTTC; CDR3aa: CASSYLPTVQGDSYEQYF
abundance: many; v_gene: TRBV4-3; d_gene: .; j_gene: TRBJ1-6; CDR3nt: TGCGCCAGCAGCCAAGATAATAATAATTCACCCCTCCACTTT; CDR3aa: CASSQDNNNSPLHF
abundance: .; v_gene: TRBV18; d_gene: .; j_gene: TRBJ2-7; CDR3nt: TGTGCCAGCTCACCACCGGACAGATCCGAGCAGTACTTC; CDR3aa: CASSPPDRSEQYF
abundance: few; v_gene: TRBV14; d_gene: .; j_gene: TRBJ2-2; CDR3nt: TGTGCCAGCAGCCAAGATCTCTTTTCCGGGGAGCTGTTTTTT; CDR3aa: CASSQDLFSGELFF
abundance: few; v_gene: TRBV24-1; d_gene: .; j_gene: TRBJ2-7; CDR3nt: TGTGCCAGCAATCGGCTCGGACGGGGGGAGCAGTACTTC; CDR3aa: CASNRLGRGEQYF
abundance: few; v_gene: TRBV19; d_gene: TRBD1; j_gene: TRBJ1-4; CDR3nt: TGTGCCAGTAGTATACCGACCGGGACAGATGAAAAACTGTTTTTT; CDR3aa: CASSIPTGTDEKLFF
abundance: .; v_gene: TRBV15; d_gene: .; j_gene: TRBJ1-2; CDR3nt: TGTGCCACCAGCAGAGTTGGGGGGTATGGCTACACCTTC; CDR3aa: CATSRVGGYGYTF
abundance: .; v_gene: TRBV7-6; d_gene: .; j_gene: TRBJ1-1; CDR3nt: TGTGCCAGCAGCTTAGAGGGAACGTATTTTCTCTTT; CDR3aa: CASSLEGTYFLF
abundance: few; v_gene: TRBV24-1; d_gene: .; j_gene: TRBJ1-5; CDR3nt: TGTGCCACCAGTGATGTCCGACAGGCTCAGCCCCAGCATTTT; CDR3aa: CATSDVRQAQPQHF
abundance: .; v_gene: TRBV20-1; d_gene: TRBD1; j_gene: TRBJ2-7; CDR3nt: TGCAGTGCTAGAGGGCGACAGGGGGCTCGGAACGAGCAGTACTTC; CDR3aa: CSARGRQGARNEQYF
abundance: few; v_gene: TRBV10-3; d_gene: .; j_gene: TRBJ2-7; CDR3nt: TGTGCCAGCATTGGCAGGGGATTCTACGAGCAGTACTTC; CDR3aa: CASIGRGFYEQYF
abundance: .; v_gene: TRBV7-2; d_gene: TRBD1; j_gene: TRBJ1-5; CDR3nt: TGTGCCAGCAGCGCAAGGACAGGGAATAATCAGCCCCAGCATTTT; CDR3aa: CASSARTGNNQPQHF
abundance: few; v_gene: TRBV5-1; d_gene: .; j_gene: TRBJ2-2; CDR3nt: TGCGCCAGCAGCTTGACGACAGGACGGAACACCGGGGAGCTGTTTTTT; CDR3aa: CASSLTTGRNTGELFF